The clone carrying this T cell receptor (beta chain) was detected many times. Its antigen is not identified. This entry is derived from a study of human T cells and chemical hapten exposure. Study results and limitations: Unchanged with DPC sensitization were TCRs above 1 in 1000 frequency.

The study's library attached unique molecular identifiers to single cDNA molecules. TCRdb passed the RACE reads through MiXCR, listing each CDR3 protein once. The repertoire consists of 300,000 to 450,000 distinct CDR3 sequences, with around 5.5% occurring once and the leading ten covering 2.5% to 3%. Time point of the sample: pre-sensitization, week 0. Described treatment: therapeutic diphenylcyclopropenone sensitization with weekly scalp DPC. Alopecia patients between 18 and 70 years old and suitable for DPC were used as donors. Germline assignment: CDR1 SGHVS and CDR2 FNYEAQ. V shed 2 bases, J shed 4 bases, and the junction held 3 bases outside the gene matches. The CDR3 totals 14 residues.

This clonotype was obtained from a woman aged 45-65 years with alopecia areata. Some clones in this sample may be carry-over from other donors' samples. This chain joins TRBV7-6 and TRBJ1-1; 8 nucleotides align to TRBD1. The input for sequencing was whole blood, taken in connection with sensitization to the hapten diphenylcyclopropenone (DPC). The CDR3 sequence is CASSLSTGGTEAFF. CDR3 DNA: TGTGCCAGCAGCTTAAGCACAGGGGGCACTGAAGCTTTCTTT.